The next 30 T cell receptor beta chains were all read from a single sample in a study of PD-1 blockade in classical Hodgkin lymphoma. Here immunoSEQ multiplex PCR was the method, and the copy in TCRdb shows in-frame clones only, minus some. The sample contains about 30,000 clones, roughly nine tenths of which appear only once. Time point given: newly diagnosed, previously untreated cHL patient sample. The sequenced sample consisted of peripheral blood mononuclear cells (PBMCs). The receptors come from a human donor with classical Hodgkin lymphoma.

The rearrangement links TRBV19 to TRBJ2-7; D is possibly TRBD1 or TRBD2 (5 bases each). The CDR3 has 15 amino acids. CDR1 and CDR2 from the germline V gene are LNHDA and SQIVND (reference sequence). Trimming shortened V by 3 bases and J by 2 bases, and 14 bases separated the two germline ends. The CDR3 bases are TGTGCCAGTAGTATCGCCGGGACGAATACCTACGAGCAGTACTTC. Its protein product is CASSIAGTNTYEQYF.

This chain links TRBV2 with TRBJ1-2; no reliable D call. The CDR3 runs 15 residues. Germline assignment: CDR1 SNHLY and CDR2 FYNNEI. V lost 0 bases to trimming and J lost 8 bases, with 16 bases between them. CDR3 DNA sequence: TGTGCCAGCAGTGAAGCTAAGACCCCCCTACCAGGCTACACCTTC. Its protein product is CASSEAKTPLPGYTF.

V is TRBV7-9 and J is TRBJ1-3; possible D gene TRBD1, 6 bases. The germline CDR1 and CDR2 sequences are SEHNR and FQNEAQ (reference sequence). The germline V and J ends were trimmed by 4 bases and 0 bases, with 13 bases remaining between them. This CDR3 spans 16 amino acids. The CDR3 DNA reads TGTGCCAGCAGCTCAAAACAGGGTGTCTCTGGAAACACCATATATTTT. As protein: CASSSKQGVSGNTIYF.

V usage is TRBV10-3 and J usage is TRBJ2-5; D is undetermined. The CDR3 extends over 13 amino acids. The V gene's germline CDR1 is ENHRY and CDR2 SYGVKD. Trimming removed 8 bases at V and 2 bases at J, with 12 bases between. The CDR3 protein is CAIGFRPQETQYF. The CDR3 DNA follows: TGTGCCATCGGGTTCCGCCCTCAAGAGACCCAGTACTTC.

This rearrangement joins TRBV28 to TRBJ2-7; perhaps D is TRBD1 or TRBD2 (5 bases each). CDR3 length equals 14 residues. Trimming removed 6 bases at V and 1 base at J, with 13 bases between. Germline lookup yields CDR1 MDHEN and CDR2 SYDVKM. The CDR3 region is CASRGPISSYEQYF. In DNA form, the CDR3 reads TGTGCCAGCAGGGGACCGATTAGTTCCTACGAGCAGTACTTC. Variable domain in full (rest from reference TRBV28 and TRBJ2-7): DVKVTQSSRYLVKRTGEKVFLECVQDMDHENMFWYRQDPGLGLRLIYFSYDVKMKEKGDIPEGYSVSREKKERFSLILESASTNQTSMYLCASRGPISSYEQYFGPGTRLTVT.

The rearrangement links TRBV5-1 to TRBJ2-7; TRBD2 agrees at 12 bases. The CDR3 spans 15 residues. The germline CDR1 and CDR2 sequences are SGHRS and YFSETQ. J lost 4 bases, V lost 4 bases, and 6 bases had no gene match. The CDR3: CASSETSGSGYEQYF. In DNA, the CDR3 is TGCGCCAGCAGCGAGACTAGCGGGAGCGGTTACGAGCAGTACTTC.

The DNA for the CDR3 is TGCGCCAGCAGCCAAACCCCGGGGACAACCTACGAGCAGTACTTC. Translating gives CASSQTPGTTYEQYF. The gene calls are TRBV4-3 and TRBJ2-7, with D possibly TRBD1 on 6 matching bases. V lost 2 bases and J 2 bases, leaving 13 bases between the germline ends. The length of the CDR3 is 15 residues. Germline lookup yields CDR1 LGHNA and CDR2 YSLEER.

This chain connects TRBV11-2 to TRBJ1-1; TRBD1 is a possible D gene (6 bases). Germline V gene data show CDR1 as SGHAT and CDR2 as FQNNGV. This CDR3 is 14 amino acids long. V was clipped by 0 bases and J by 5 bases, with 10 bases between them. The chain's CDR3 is CASSLEQGWTEAFF. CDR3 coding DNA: TGTGCCAGCAGCTTAGAACAGGGATGGACTGAAGCTTTCTTT.

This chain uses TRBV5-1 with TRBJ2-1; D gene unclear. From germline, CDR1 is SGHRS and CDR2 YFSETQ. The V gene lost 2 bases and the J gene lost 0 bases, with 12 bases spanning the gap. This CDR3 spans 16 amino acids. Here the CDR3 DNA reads TGCGCCAGCAGCTTACTTCAGGTGAGCTCCTACAATGAGCAGTTCTTC. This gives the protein CASSLLQVSSYNEQFF.

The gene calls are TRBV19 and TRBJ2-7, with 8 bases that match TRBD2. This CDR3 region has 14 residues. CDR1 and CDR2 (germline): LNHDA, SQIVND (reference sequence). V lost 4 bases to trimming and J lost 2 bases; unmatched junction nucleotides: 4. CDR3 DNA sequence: TGTGCCAGTAGTAACAGCGGGAGCACCTACGAGCAGTACTTC. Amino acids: CASSNSGSTYEQYF.

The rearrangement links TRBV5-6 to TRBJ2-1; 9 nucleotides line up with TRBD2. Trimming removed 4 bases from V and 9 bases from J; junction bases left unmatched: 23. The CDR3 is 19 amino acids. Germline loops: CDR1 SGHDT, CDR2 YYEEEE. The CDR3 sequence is CASSHGQIDVLAGDGEQFF. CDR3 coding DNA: TGTGCCAGCAGCCACGGACAGATAGATGTTTTAGCGGGAGACGGTGAGCAGTTCTTC.

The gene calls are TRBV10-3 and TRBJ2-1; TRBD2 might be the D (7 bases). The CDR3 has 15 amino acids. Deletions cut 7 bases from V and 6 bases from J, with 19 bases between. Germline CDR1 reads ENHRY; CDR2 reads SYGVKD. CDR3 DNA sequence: TGTGCCATCAAGGGGGGGAGGGAGCGGGGCAATGAGCAGTTCTTC. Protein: CAIKGGRERGNEQFF.

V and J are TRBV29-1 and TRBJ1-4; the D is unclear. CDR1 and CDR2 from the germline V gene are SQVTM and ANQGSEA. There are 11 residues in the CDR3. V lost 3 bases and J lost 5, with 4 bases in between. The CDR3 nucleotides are TGCAGCGTTGATATCAATGAAAAACTGTTTTTT. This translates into CSVDINEKLFF.

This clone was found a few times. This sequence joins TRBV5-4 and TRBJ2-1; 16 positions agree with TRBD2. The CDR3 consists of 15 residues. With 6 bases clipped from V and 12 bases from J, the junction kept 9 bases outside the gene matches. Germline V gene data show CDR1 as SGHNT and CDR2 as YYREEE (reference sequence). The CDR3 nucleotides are TGTGCCAGCACCCCAGGGACTAGCGGGAGGGCCGTGCAGTTCTTC. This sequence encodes CASTPGTSGRAVQFF.

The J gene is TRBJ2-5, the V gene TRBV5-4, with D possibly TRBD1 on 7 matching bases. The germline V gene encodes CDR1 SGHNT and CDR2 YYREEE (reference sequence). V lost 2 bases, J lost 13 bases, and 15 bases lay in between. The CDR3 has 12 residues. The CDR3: CASSFPGGLGYF. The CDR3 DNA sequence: TGTGCCAGCAGCTTCCCAGGGGGGCTCGGGTACTTC.

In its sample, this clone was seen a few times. In nucleotides, the CDR3 is TGTGCCAGCAGTGAATTGGCATGGGACAGGGGGAGGGACAATGAGCAGTTCTTC. Translated: CASSELAWDRGRDNEQFF. The chain couples TRBV6-1 to TRBJ2-1; 11 bases line up with TRBD1. Germline assignment: CDR1 MNHNS and CDR2 SASEGT. The CDR3 consists of 18 residues. Trimming removed 2 bases from V and 5 bases from J; junction bases left unmatched: 11.

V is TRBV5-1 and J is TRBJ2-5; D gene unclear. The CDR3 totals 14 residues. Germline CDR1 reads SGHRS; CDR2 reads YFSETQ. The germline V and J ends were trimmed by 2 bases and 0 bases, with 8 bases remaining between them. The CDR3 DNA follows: TGCGCCAGCAGCTTTAACGGAGACCAAGAGACCCAGTACTTC. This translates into CASSFNGDQETQYF.

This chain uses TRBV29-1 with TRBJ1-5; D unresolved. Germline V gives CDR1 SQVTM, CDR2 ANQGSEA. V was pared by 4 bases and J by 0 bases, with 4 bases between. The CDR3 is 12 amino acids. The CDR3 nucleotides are TGCAGCGTTGGGAGTAGCAATCAGCCCCAGCATTTT. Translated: CSVGSSNQPQHF.

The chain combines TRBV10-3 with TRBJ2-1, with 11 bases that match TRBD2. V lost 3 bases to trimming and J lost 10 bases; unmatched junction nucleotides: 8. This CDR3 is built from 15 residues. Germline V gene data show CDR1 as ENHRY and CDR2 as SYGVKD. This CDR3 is CAISDGASGRSEQFF. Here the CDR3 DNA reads TGTGCCATCAGTGACGGGGCTAGCGGGAGGAGCGAGCAGTTCTTC.

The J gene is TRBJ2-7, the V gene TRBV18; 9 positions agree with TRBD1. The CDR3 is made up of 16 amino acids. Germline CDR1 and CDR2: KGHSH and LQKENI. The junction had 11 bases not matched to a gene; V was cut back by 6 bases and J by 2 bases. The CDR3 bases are TGTGCCAGCTCCCCTGGGTTACAGGGGGCCACCTACGAGCAGTACTTC. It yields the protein CASSPGLQGATYEQYF.

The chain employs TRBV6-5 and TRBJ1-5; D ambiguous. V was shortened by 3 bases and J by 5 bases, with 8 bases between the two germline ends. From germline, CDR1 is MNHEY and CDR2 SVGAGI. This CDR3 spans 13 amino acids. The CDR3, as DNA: TGTGCCAGCAGTTATGGGGTATATCAGCCCCAGCATTTT. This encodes CASSYGVYQPQHF.

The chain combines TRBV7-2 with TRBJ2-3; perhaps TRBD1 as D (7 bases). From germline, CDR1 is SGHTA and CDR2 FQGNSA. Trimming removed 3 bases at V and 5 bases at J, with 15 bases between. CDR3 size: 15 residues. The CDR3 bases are TGTGCCAGCAGCTTGGCGGGACAGCATCGAGATACGCAGTATTTT. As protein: CASSLAGQHRDTQYF.

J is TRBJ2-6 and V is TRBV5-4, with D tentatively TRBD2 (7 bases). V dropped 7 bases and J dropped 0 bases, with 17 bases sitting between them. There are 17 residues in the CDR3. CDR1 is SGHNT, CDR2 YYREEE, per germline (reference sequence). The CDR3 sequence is CASGRGGANSGANVLTF. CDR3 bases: TGTGCCAGCGGCAGGGGAGGGGCTAACTCTGGGGCCAACGTCCTGACTTTC.

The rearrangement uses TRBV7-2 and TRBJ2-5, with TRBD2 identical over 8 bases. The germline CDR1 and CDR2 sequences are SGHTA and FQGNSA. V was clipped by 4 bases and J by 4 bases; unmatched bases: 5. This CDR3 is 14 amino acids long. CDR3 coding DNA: TGTGCCAGCAGCTCGGGACTAGTTGCAGAGACCCAGTACTTC. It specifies CASSSGLVAETQYF.

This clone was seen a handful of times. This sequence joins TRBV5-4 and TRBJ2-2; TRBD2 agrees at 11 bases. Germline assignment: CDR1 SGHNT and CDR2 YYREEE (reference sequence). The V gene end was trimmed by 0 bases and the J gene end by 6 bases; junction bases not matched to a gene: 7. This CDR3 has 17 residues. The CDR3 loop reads CASSLEPLAGVSGELFF. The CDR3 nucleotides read TGTGCCAGCAGCTTGGAACCACTAGCGGGAGTTTCCGGGGAGCTGTTTTTT.

The DNA of the CDR3 is TGTGCCAGCAGCTTGGTAGGGGGCTCAGACTATGGCTACACCTTC. Protein product: CASSLVGGSDYGYTF. The chain couples TRBV5-4 to TRBJ1-2, with 7 bases matching TRBD1. Unmatched junction bases numbered 5, after V lost 0 bases and J lost 3 bases. Germline CDR1 and CDR2: SGHNT and YYREEE (reference sequence). This CDR3 has 15 residues. The full variable domain, completed using reference TRBV5-4 and TRBJ1-2, is ETGVTQSPTHLIKTRGQQVTLRCSSQSGHNTVSWYQQALGQGPQFIFQYYREEENGRGNFPPRFSGLQFPNYSSELNVNALELDDSALYLCASSLVGGSDYGYTFGSGTRLTVV.

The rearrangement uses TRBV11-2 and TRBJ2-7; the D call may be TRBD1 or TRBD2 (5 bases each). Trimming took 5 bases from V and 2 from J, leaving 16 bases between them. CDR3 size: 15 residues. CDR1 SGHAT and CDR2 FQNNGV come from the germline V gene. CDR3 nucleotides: TGTGCCAGCAGCCTCCAGGGTGGGACGGCCTACGAGCAGTACTTC. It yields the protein CASSLQGGTAYEQYF.

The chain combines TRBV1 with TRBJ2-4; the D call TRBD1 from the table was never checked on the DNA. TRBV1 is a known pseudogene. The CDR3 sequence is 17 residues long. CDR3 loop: CTSSHPSPVSQGNIQYF. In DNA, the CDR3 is TGCACCAGCAGCCATCCCAGCCCAGTATCACAGGGAAACATTCAGTACTTC.

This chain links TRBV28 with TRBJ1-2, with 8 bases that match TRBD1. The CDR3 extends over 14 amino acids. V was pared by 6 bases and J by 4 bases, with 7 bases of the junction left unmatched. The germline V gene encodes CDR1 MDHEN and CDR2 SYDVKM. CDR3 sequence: CASRTTGVPYGYTF. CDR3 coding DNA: TGTGCCAGCAGAACGACAGGGGTACCCTATGGCTACACCTTC.

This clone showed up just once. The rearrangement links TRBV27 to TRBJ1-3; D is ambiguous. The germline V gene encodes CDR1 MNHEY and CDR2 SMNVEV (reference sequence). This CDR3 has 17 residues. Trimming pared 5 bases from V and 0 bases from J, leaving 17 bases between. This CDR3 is CASSPLDGLFSGNTIYF. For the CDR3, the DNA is TGTGCCAGCAGTCCCTTGGACGGACTCTTCTCTGGAAACACCATATATTTT.